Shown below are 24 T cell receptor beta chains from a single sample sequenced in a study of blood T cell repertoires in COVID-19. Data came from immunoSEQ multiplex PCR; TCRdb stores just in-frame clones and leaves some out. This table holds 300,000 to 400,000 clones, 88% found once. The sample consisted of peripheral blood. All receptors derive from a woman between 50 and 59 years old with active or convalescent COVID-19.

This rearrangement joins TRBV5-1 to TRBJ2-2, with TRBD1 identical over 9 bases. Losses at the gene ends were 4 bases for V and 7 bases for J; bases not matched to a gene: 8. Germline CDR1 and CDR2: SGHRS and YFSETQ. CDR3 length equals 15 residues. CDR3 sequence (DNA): TGCGCCAGCAGCAGACAGGGGGGATATGGCGGGGAGCTGTTTTTT. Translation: CASSRQGGYGGELFF. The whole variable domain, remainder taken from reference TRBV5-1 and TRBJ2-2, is KAGVTQTPRYLIKTRGQQVTLSCSPISGHRSVSWYQQTPGQGLQFLFEYFSETQRNKGNFPGRFSGRQFSNSRSEMNVSTLELGDSALYLCASSRQGGYGGELFFGEGSRLTVL.

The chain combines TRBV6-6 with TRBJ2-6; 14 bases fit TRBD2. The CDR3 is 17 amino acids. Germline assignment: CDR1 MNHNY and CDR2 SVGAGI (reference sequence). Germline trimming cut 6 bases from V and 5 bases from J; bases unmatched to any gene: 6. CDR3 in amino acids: CASRRLAGGSWANVLTF. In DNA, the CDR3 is TGTGCCAGCAGGCGACTAGCGGGAGGGTCTTGGGCCAACGTCCTGACTTTC.

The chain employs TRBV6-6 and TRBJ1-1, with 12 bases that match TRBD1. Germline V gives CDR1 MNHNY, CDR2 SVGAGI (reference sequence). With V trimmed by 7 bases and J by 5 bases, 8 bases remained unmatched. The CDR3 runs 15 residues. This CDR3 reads CASKGTGGAGTEAFF. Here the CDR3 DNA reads TGTGCCAGCAAAGGGACAGGGGGCGCGGGGACTGAAGCTTTCTTT.

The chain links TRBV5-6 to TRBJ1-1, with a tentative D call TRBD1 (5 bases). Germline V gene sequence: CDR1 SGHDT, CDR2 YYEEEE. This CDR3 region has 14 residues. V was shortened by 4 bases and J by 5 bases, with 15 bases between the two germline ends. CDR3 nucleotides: TGTGCCAGCAGCACCAGGGAAGTGGTTACTGAAGCTTTCTTT. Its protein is CASSTREVVTEAFF.

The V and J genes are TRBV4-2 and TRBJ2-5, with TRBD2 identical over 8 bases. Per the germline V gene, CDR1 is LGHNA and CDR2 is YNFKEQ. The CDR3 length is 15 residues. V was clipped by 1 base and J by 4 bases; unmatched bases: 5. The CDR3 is CASSQALRGGETQYF. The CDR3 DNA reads TGTGCCAGCAGCCAAGCCCTCCGGGGGGGAGAGACCCAGTACTTC.

The CDR3 loop is CASSQTGMRTEAFF. In DNA, the CDR3 is TGTGCCAGCAGCCAAACAGGGATGAGAACTGAAGCTTTCTTT. The chain has TRBV11-2 and TRBJ1-1, with D maybe TRBD1 (6 bases). The CDR3 length is 14 residues. V lost 5 bases to trimming and J lost 5 bases, with 15 bases between them. The germline CDR1 and CDR2 sequences are SGHAT and FQNNGV.

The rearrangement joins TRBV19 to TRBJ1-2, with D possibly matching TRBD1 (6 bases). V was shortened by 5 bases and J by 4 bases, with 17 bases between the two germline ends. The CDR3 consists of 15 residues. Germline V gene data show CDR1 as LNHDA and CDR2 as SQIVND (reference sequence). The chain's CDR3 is CASSQDLRGPYGYTF. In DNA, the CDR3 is TGTGCCAGTAGTCAAGACCTCAGGGGTCCCTATGGCTACACCTTC. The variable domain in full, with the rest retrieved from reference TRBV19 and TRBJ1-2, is DGGITQSPKYLFRKEGQNVTLSCEQNLNHDAMYWYRQDPGQGLRLIYYSQIVNDFQKGDIAEGYSVSREKKESFPLTVTSAQKNPTAFYLCASSQDLRGPYGYTFGSGTRLTVV.

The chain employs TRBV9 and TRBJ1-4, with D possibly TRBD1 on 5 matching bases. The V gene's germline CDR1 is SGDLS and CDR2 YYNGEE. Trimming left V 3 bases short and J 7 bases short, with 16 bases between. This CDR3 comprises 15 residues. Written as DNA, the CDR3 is TGTGCCAGCAGCGCTTCCGGGACTTACAGTGAAAAACTGTTTTTT. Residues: CASSASGTYSEKLFF. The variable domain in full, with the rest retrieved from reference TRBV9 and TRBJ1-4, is DSGVTQTPKHLITATGQRVTLRCSPRSGDLSVYWYQQSLDQGLQFLIQYYNGEERAKGNILERFSAQQFPDLHSELNLSSLELGDSALYFCASSASGTYSEKLFFGSGTQLSVL.

In nucleotides, the CDR3 is TGTGCCAGCAGCCAAAGGGGGCCGGGTTACGAGCAGTACTTC. It specifies CASSQRGPGYEQYF. V is TRBV12-1 and J is TRBJ2-7; the table names TRBD1, a call not compared with the DNA. TRBV12-1 represents a pseudogene. The CDR3 has 14 residues.

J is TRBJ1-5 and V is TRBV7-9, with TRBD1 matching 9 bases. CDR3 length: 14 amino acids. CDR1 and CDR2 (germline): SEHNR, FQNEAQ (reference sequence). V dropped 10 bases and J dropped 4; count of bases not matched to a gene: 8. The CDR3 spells CATAGQGYNQPQHF. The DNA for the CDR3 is TGTGCCACCGCGGGACAGGGCTATAATCAGCCCCAGCATTTT.

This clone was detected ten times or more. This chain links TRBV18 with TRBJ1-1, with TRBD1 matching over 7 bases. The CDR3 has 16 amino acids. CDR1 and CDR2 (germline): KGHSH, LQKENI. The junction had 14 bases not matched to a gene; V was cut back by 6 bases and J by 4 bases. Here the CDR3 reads CASSLDRPVTGTEAFF. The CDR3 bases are TGTGCCAGCTCCCTGGACAGGCCGGTGACGGGCACTGAAGCTTTCTTT.

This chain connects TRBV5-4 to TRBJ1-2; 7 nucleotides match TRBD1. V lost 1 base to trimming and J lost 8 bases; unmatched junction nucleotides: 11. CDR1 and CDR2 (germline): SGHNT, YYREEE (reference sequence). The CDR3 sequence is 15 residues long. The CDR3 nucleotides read TGTGCCAGCAGCTTGACTGAGAGGGGGCTAAGGGGCTACACCTTC. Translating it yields CASSLTERGLRGYTF.

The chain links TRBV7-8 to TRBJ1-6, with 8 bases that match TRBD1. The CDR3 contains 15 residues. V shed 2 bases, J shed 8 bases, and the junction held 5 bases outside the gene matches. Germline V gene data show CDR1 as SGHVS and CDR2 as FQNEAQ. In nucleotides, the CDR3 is TGTGCCAGCAGCTTAAGTCAGGGGGCGTATTCACCCCTCCACTTT. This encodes CASSLSQGAYSPLHF.

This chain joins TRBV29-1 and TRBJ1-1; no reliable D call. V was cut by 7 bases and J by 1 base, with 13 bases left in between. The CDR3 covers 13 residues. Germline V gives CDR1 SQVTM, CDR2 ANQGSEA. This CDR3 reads CSAHKFQNTEAFF. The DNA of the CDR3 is TGCAGCGCGCACAAATTTCAGAACACTGAAGCTTTCTTT.

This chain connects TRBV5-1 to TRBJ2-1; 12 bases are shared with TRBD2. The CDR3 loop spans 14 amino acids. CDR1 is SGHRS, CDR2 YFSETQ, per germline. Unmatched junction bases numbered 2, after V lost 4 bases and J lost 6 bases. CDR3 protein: CASSASGRANEQFF. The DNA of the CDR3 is TGCGCCAGCAGCGCTAGCGGGAGGGCCAATGAGCAGTTCTTC.

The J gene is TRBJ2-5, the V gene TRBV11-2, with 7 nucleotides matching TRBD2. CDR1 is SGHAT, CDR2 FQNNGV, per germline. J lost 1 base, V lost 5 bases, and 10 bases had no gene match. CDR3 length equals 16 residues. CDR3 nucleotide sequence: TGTGCCAGCAGCGCTAGCATAGGGACTACCCAAGAGACCCAGTACTTC. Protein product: CASSASIGTTQETQYF. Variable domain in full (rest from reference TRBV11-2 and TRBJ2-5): EAGVAQSPRYKIIEKRQSVAFWCNPISGHATLYWYQQILGQGPKLLIQFQNNGVVDDSQLPKDRFSAERLKGVDSTLKIQPAKLEDSAVYLCASSASIGTTQETQYFGPGTRLLVL.

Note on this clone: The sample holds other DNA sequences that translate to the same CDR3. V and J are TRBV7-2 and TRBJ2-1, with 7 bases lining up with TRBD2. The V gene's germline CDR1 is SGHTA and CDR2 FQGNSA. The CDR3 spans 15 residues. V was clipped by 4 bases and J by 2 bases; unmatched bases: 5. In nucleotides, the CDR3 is TGTGCCAGCAGCTCCTCTAGCGGAGCCTACAATGAGCAGTTCTTC. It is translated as CASSSSSGAYNEQFF.

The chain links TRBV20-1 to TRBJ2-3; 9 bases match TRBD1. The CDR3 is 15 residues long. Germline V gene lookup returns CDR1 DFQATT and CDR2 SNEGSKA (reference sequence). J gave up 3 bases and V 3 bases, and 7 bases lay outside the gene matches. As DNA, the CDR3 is TGCAGTGCTAGTATCTCGGGACAGGGTACAGATACGCAGTATTTT. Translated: CSASISGQGTDTQYF.

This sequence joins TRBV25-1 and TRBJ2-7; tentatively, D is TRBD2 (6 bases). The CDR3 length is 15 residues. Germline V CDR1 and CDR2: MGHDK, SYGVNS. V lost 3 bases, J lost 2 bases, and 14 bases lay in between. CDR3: CASSDRRVEPYEQYF. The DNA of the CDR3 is TGTGCCAGCAGTGATAGGAGGGTAGAACCCTACGAGCAGTACTTC.

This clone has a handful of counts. For the CDR3, the DNA is TGTGCCATCAGTAGTGGACAGGCTAACTATGGCTACACCTTC. It encodes CAISSGQANYGYTF. The gene calls are TRBV10-3 and TRBJ1-2; TRBD1 matches at 7 bases. Germline assignment: CDR1 ENHRY and CDR2 SYGVKD. This CDR3 is built from 14 residues. Trimming took 5 bases from V and 0 from J; bases not matched to a gene: 3.

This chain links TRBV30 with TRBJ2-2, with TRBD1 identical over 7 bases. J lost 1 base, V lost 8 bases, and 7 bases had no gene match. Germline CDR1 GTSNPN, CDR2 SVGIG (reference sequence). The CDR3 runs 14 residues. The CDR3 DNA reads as TGTGCCCATAAACAGGGGTGGAACACCGGGGAGCTGTTTTTT. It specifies CAHKQGWNTGELFF.

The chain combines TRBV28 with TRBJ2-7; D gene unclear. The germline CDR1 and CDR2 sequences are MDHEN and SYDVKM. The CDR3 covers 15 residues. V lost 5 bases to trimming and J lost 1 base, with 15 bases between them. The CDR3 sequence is CASSPQAAISYEQYF. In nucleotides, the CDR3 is TGTGCCAGCAGTCCGCAAGCTGCCATTTCCTACGAGCAGTACTTC. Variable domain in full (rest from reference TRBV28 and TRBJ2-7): DVKVTQSSRYLVKRTGEKVFLECVQDMDHENMFWYRQDPGLGLRLIYFSYDVKMKEKGDIPEGYSVSREKKERFSLILESASTNQTSMYLCASSPQAAISYEQYFGPGTRLTVT.

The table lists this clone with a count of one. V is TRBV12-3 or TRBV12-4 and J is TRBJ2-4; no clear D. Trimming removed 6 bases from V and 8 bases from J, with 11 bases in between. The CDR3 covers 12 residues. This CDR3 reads CASSPTLYIQYF. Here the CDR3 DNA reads TGTGCCAGCAGCCCAACTTTATACATTCAGTACTTC.

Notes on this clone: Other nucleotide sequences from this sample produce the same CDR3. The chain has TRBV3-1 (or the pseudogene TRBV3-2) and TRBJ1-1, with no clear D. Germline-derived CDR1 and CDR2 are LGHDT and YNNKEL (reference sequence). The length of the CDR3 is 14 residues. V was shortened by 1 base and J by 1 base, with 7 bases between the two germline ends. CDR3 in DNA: TGTGCCAGCAGCCAAGGACTCGGGAACACTGAAGCTTTCTTT. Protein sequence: CASSQGLGNTEAFF.